The 14 T cell receptor beta chains below were found in one sample sequenced in a study of blood T cells in healthy people across ages. A J-beta primer mix and a sample-barcoded 5' primer were used in a second PCR of roughly 6 to 12 cycles. TCRdb reprocessed the 5' RACE reads with MiXCR, giving one entry per CDR3 protein. Seen here are 800,000 or so distinct CDR3 sequences, about half observed once, and the top ten hold around 18%. The sequenced sample consisted of blood. The receptors stem from a man aged 80 or over in good health.

V usage is TRBV6-2 or TRBV6-3 and J usage is TRBJ1-2, with 7 bases fitting TRBD1. Germline CDR1 is MNHEY and CDR2 is SVGEGT. The CDR3 spans 14 residues. V dropped 5 bases and J dropped 4; count of bases not matched to a gene: 7. CDR3 sequence: CASSRRDSLYGYTF. The CDR3, as DNA: TGTGCCAGCAGTCGACGGGACAGCCTCTATGGCTACACCTTC.

The table lists this clonotype with a few counts. The chain recombines TRBV7-2 with TRBJ2-5; 14 bases align to TRBD2. Germline loops: CDR1 SGHTA, CDR2 FQGNSA. The length of the CDR3 is 16 residues. J was trimmed by 11 bases and V by 4 bases; bases with no gene match: 12. CDR3 sequence reads: CASSSGLAGAYNEQYF. The CDR3 DNA reads TGTGCCAGCAGCTCGGGACTAGCGGGAGCTTACAATGAGCAGTACTTC.

This clonotype was counted between two and nine times. This chain connects TRBV5-1 to TRBJ2-3, with 13 bases aligning to TRBD2. V dropped 0 bases and J dropped 0; count of bases not matched to a gene: 4. This CDR3 is built from 18 residues. Germline lookup yields CDR1 SGHRS and CDR2 YFSETQ. The CDR3 region has the DNA TGCGCCAGCAGCTTGGTGGGGACTAGCGGGACTAGCACAGATACGCAGTATTTT. Translation: CASSLVGTSGTSTDTQYF. The full variable domain, with the rest looked up from reference TRBV5-1 and TRBJ2-3, is KAGVTQTPRYLIKTRGQQVTLSCSPISGHRSVSWYQQTPGQGLQFLFEYFSETQRNKGNFPGRFSGRQFSNSRSEMNVSTLELGDSALYLCASSLVGTSGTSTDTQYFGPGTRLTVL.

The chain carries TRBV5-1 and TRBJ2-1; weak D call: TRBD2 (5 bases). The CDR3 consists of 16 residues. V lost 7 bases and J lost 1, with 18 bases in between. Germline-derived CDR1 and CDR2 are SGHRS and YFSETQ. CDR3 sequence (DNA): TGCGCCAGCGCTAGCAACTCGATTCGTTCCTACAATGAGCAGTTCTTC. Protein product: CASASNSIRSYNEQFF.

The J gene is TRBJ2-1, the V gene TRBV7-9; D remains unclear. The CDR3 extends over 13 amino acids. V was cut by 1 base and J by 8 bases, with 9 bases left in between. Germline V CDR1 and CDR2: SEHNR, FQNEAQ (reference sequence). CDR3 DNA: TGTGCCAGCAGCTTAGTCGGTTATGATGAGCAGTTCTTC. Amino acid sequence: CASSLVGYDEQFF.

CDR3 nucleotides: TGCAGCGAGAGACTGGCGGGAAACTACAATGAGCAGTTCTTC. This encodes CSERLAGNYNEQFF. V gene TRBV29-1 combines with J gene TRBJ2-1, with D possibly being TRBD2 (6 bases). CDR3 length: 14 residues. Germline V gene lookup returns CDR1 SQVTM and CDR2 ANQGSEA. The V end was cut by 7 bases, the J end by 3 bases, with 16 bases between.

This clonotype was seen more than once but under ten times. This may arise from a read error, as a much more abundant clone is one base away. V and J are TRBV28 and TRBJ2-7, with a weak D call TRBD2 (5 bases). The germline gives CDR1 MDHEN, CDR2 SYDVKM. Trimming took 6 bases from V and 7 from J, leaving 25 bases between them. This CDR3 is 16 amino acids long. Here the CDR3 reads CASSPNLGRGMNEQYF. CDR3 DNA sequence: TGTGCCAGCAGCCCAAACCTAGGGAGAGGAATGAATGAGCAGTACTTC.

The gene calls are TRBV11-2 and TRBJ2-1; 8 nucleotides match TRBD2. Unmatched junction bases numbered 14, after V lost 5 bases and J lost 8 bases. CDR1 is SGHAT, CDR2 FQNNGV, per germline. The CDR3 is made up of 16 amino acids. CDR3 in amino acids: CASSQSSGGGWDEQFF. CDR3 DNA: TGTGCCAGCAGCCAATCTTCCGGGGGGGGGTGGGATGAGCAGTTCTTC.

CDR3 residues: CSANRVGGNNEQFF. CDR3 DNA: TGCAGTGCTAATCGAGTGGGTGGAAACAATGAGCAGTTCTTC. The gene calls are TRBV20-1 and TRBJ2-1, with D unresolved. Germline CDR1 reads DFQATT; CDR2 reads SNEGSKA (reference sequence). CDR3 size: 14 residues. Between the trimmed V and J ends, which lost 4 bases and 5 bases, there was a span of 15 bases.

This chain links TRBV7-2 with TRBJ2-3, with D unclear. CDR3 size: 15 residues. Trimming stripped 5 bases from V and 0 bases from J, with 12 bases between. Per germline, CDR1 SGHTA and CDR2 FQGNSA. DNA for the CDR3: TGTGCCAGCAGCCGTAGCAACCTAAGCACAGATACGCAGTATTTT. The encoded protein is CASSRSNLSTDTQYF.

CDR3 amino acids: CATSDVTSGTGDTQYF. CDR3 in DNA: TGTGCCACCAGTGATGTCACTAGCGGGACGGGAGATACGCAGTATTTT. The chain couples TRBV24-1 to TRBJ2-3; TRBD2 aligns across 10 bases. The ends lost 3 bases at V and 5 bases at J; junction bases unmatched: 7. The germline V gene has CDR1 KGHDR and CDR2 SFDVKD. The CDR3 contains 16 residues.

The chain recombines TRBV9 with TRBJ2-1, with D possibly TRBD2 on 6 matching bases. Germline lookup yields CDR1 SGDLS and CDR2 YYNGEE. The CDR3 is 17 amino acids. V was trimmed by 0 bases and J by 5 bases, leaving 18 bases between them. CDR3 region: CASSVVGRDPYHNEQFF. DNA of the CDR3: TGTGCCAGCAGCGTAGTTGGGCGGGACCCATATCACAATGAGCAGTTCTTC. Using reference TRBV9 and TRBJ2-1 for the parts outside the CDR3, the full variable domain is DSGVTQTPKHLITATGQRVTLRCSPRSGDLSVYWYQQSLDQGLQFLIQYYNGEERAKGNILERFSAQQFPDLHSELNLSSLELGDSALYFCASSVVGRDPYHNEQFFGPGTRLTVL.

The rearrangement links TRBV3-1 to TRBJ1-1, with 7 bases matching TRBD1. CDR1 is LGHDT, CDR2 YNNKEL, per germline (reference sequence). Trimming cost V 3 bases and J 6 bases; bases outside gene matches: 7. The CDR3 sequence is 14 residues long. This chain's CDR3 is CASSHADRRAEAFF. CDR3 nucleotide sequence: TGTGCCAGCAGCCATGCGGACAGGAGAGCTGAAGCTTTCTTT.

The chain carries TRBV10-3 and TRBJ2-7; D uncertain. The CDR3 is 13 amino acids. The V gene lost 4 bases and the J gene lost 2 bases, with 9 bases spanning the gap. The germline CDR1 and CDR2 sequences are ENHRY and SYGVKD. This CDR3 reads CAISGLTAYEQYF. CDR3 coding DNA: TGTGCCATCAGTGGACTCACAGCCTACGAGCAGTACTTC.